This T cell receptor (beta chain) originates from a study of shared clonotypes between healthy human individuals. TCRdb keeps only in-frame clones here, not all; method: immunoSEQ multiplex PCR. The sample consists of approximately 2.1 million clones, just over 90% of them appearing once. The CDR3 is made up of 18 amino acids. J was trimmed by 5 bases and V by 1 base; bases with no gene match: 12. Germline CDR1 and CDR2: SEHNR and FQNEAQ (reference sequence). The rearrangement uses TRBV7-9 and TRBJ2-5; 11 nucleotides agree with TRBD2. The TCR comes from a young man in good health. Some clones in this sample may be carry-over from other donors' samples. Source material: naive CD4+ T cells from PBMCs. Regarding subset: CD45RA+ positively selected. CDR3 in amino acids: CASSLVLLTSGREETQYF. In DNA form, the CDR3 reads TGTGCCAGCAGCTTAGTGTTACTCACTAGCGGGAGAGAGGAGACCCAGTACTTC.